Listed here is a single TCR beta chain. Here immunoSEQ multiplex PCR was the method, and the copy in TCRdb shows in-frame clones only, minus some. The table records hundreds of thousands of clones, about nine tenths of them present only once. These data originate in a study of blood T cell repertoires in COVID-19. Sequencing was carried out using PBMCs or T cells enriched from blood (not recorded which). The TCR originated in a man in his 60s who had recovered from COVID-19.

CDR3 coding DNA: TGTGCCAGCAGTCCAAGGACAGGGTGGAACACTGAAGCTTTCTTT. Its protein product is CASSPRTGWNTEAFF. The genes are TRBV6-2 or TRBV6-3 and TRBJ1-1; 8 bases line up with TRBD1. Germline V CDR1 and CDR2: MNHEY, SVGEGT. There are 15 residues in the CDR3. Trimming at V came to 5 bases and at J to 1 base, leaving 6 bases not matched to a gene.